This TCR beta chain comes out of a study of blood T cell repertoires in COVID-19 (dated by TCRdb to about 2020). Background for the entire study: Samples covering the acute and convalescent phases of COVID-19 were provided by collaborators in the United States, Italy and Spain. The prospective study material was composed of cDNA or gDNA derived from T cells, B-cell-depleted T cells, or PBMCs. The dataset comprised deeply sampled blood TCRbeta repertoires from subjects exposed to, actively infected with, or recovered from COVID-19. A freely available public database, intended as a resource for researchers studying the immune response to SARS-CoV-2, is where the repertoires were released. Samples came from the ongoing ImmuneRACE study (first 160 participants) plus 1,254 subjects from 6 global collaborators. Sample metadata almost always included a de-identified subject ID, COVID-19 status, age in years and sex. Where available, HLA class I and class II types were taken from metadata supplied by the sample provider and were not determined by assay-based typing. The paper's findings and limits, for the study overall: The quantity of clinical and demographic metadata differed by source and by participant and was supplied without curation.

Participants in the prospective study were aged roughly 18 to 95 years, lived in approximately 26 United States geographic areas, and enrolled through a virtual design. To assign participants to cohorts, the prospective study relied on clinical history that participants themselves reported in a screening survey and a study questionnaire. Exposed participants had been in contact with someone with a PCR-confirmed or clinician-diagnosed COVID-19 case within 2 weeks of study entry. In the prospective study, mobile phlebotomists collected whole blood, serum and a nasopharyngeal or oropharyngeal swab from each participant. Additional blood draws and questionnaires over an approximately two-month period could optionally be provided by prospective study participants. Prospective study blood samples were shipped either frozen or at room temperature before DNA extraction. The immunoSEQ Assay, a bias-controlled multiplex PCR, was used to amplify TCRbeta CDR3 regions from genomic DNA. Turning to the authors' computational methods: The number of nucleated cells in each sample was estimated from the amplification of reference gene primers within the assay. Sequence reads were collapsed and filtered to measure the absolute abundance of every unique TCRbeta CDR3 rearrangement. Productive Simpson clonality was computed per sample as the square root of Simpson's diversity index over productive rearrangements. TCRdb took over this immuneACCESS table, retaining in-frame rearrangements with V and J assigned. Such tables are incomplete; in checked studies, under half of the missing clones stem from an unresolved V gene, and the remainder is unexplained. That table furnishes V, J and clone size, whereas the DNA furnished D and trimming. In all, the sample holds 250,000 or so clones, and around 93% of those were seen once. The top ten hold approximately 3% of the sample.

As concerns this clone: Its antigen is not yet known. Per-base quality was not reported, and no clone a single base away is much larger than it.

Sequences LGHNT (CDR1) and FRNRAP (CDR2) are obtained from the germline V gene. V is pruned by 3 bases and J by 10 bases, leaving 13 bases of the junction without a gene match. The CDR3 sequence holds 16 residues, the cysteine and phenylalanine included. The kept DNA is CDR3 alone, 48 bases in frame from the first base. The chain couples TRBV12-5 to TRBJ1-4, and TRBD1 matches 8 of the central bases. The TCR originated in a man aged 35-49 years who had been exposed to COVID-19. Sequencing was performed on PBMCs or T cells enriched from blood (not recorded which). The CDR3 loop reads CASGLLSRGRKGKLFF. The DNA sequence follows: TGTGCTAGTGGTTTACTAAGCAGGGGGCGGAAGGGAAAACTGTTTTTT.